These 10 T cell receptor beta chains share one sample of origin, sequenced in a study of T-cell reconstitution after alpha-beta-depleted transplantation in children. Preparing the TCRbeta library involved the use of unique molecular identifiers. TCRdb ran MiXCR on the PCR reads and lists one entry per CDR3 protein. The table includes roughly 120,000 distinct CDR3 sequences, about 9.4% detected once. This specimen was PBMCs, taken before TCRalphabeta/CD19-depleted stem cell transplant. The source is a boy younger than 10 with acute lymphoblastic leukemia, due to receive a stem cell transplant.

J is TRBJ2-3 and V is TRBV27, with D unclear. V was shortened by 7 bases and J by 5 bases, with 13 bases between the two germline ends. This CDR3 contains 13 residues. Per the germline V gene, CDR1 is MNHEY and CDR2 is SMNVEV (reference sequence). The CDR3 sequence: CASTPPVGDTQYF. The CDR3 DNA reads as TGTGCCAGCACCCCACCGGTTGGAGATACGCAGTATTTT.

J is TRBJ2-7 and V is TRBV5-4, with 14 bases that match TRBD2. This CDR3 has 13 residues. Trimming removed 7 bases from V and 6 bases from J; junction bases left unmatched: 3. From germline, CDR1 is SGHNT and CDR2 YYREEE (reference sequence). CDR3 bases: TGTGCCAGCTCCGGGACTAGCGGGAGCGAGCAGTACTTC. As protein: CASSGTSGSEQYF.

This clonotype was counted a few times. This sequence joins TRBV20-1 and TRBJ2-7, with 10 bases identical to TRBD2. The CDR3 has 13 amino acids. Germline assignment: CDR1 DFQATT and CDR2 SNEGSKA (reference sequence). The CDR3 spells CTSLGTSENEQYF. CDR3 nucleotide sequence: TGCACCTCGTTAGGGACTAGCGAAAACGAGCAGTACTTC.

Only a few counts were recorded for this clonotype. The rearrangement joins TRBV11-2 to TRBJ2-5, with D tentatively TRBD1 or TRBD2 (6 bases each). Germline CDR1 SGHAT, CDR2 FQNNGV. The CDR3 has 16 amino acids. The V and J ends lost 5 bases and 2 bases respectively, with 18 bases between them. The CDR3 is CASSPRGGTQQETQYF. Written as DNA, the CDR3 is TGTGCCAGCAGCCCCCGAGGCGGGACACAACAAGAGACCCAGTACTTC.

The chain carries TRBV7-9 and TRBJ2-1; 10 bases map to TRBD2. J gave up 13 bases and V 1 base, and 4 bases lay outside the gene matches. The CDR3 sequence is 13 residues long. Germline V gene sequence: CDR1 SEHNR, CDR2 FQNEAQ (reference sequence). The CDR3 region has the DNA TGTGCCAGCAGCTTAGGACTAGCGGGCCTACAGTTCTTC. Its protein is CASSLGLAGLQFF.

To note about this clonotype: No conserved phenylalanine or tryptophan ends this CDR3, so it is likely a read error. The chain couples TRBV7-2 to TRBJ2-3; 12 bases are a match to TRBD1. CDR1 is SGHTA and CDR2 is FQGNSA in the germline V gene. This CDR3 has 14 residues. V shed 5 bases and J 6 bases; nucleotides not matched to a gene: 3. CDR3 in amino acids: CASSQGTGGDTQYY. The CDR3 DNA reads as TGTGCCAGCAGCCAAGGGACAGGGGGCGATACGCAGTATTAT.

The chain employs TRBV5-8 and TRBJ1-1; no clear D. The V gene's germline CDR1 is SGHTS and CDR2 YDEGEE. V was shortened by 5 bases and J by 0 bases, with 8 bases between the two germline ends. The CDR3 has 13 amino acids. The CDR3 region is CASRQMMNTEAFF. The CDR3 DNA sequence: TGTGCCAGCAGGCAAATGATGAACACTGAAGCTTTCTTT.

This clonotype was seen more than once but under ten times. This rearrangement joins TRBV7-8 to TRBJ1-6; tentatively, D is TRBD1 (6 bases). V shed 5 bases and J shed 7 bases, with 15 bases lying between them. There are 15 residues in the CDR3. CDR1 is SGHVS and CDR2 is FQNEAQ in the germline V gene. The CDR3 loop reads CASSLYRERNSPLHF. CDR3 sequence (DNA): TGTGCCAGCAGCCTGTACAGGGAACGGAATTCACCCCTCCACTTT.

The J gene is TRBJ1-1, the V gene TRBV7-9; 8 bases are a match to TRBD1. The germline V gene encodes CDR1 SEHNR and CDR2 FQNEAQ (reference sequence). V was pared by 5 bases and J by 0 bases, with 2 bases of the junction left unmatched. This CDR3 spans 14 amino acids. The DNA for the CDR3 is TGTGCCAGCAGCCCAGGGGGCATGAACACTGAAGCTTTCTTT. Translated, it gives CASSPGGMNTEAFF.

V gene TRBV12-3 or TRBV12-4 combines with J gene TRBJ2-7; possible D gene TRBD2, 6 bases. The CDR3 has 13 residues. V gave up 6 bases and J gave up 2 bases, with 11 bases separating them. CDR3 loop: CASRRGGTYEQYF. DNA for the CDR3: TGTGCCAGCAGAAGGGGCGGGACCTACGAGCAGTACTTC.